These 32 T cell receptor beta chains were all obtained from the same sample, sequenced in a study of immune evolution from preneoplasia to lung adenocarcinoma. Data came from immunoSEQ multiplex PCR; TCRdb stores just in-frame clones and leaves some out. The sample has approximately 9,000 clones; more than 75% are singletons. Sequenced sample: FFPE minimally invasive lung adenocarcinoma tissue. The receptor set was obtained from a person aged 65-85 years with lung adenocarcinoma.

The rearrangement joins TRBV5-1 to TRBJ2-1, with 10 bases matching TRBD2. The germline gives CDR1 SGHRS, CDR2 YFSETQ. V shed 0 bases, J shed 9 bases, and the junction held 3 bases outside the gene matches. This CDR3 has 14 amino acids. CDR3 amino acids: CASSLAAGGSEQFF. CDR3 coding DNA: TGCGCCAGCAGCTTGGCAGCGGGAGGGAGTGAGCAGTTCTTC.

V and J are TRBV6-1 and TRBJ1-1; D not certain. This CDR3 is 11 amino acids long. V shed 7 bases and J shed 10 bases, with 13 bases lying between them. The germline gives CDR1 MNHNS, CDR2 SASEGT. In DNA, the CDR3 is TGTGCCAGCAACGCCGCCAGGCGAGCTTTCTTT. Its translation is CASNAARRAFF.

The chain links TRBV30 to TRBJ1-2; possible D gene TRBD1, 6 bases. The germline V gene has CDR1 GTSNPN and CDR2 SVGIG (reference sequence). The CDR3 totals 15 residues. The V end lost 0 bases, the J end lost 7 bases, and 18 bases lay between the germline ends. CDR3 sequence (DNA): TGTGCCTGGAGTGTATGGGGGGCCAGGGCGGGTGGCTACACCTTC. As protein: CAWSVWGARAGGYTF. The complete variable domain, with remaining parts taken from reference TRBV30 and TRBJ1-2, reads SQTIHQWPATLVQPVGSPLSLECTVEGTSNPNLYWYRQAAGRGLQLLFYSVGIGQISSEVPQNLSASRPQDRQFILSSKKLLLSDSGFYLCAWSVWGARAGGYTFGSGTRLTVV.

A single count supports this clone. This chain joins TRBV27 and TRBJ2-3; D is unclear. The CDR3 covers 13 residues. Germline lookup yields CDR1 MNHEY and CDR2 SMNVEV (reference sequence). Trimming removed 5 bases from V and 1 base from J, with 7 bases in between. CDR3 DNA sequence: TGTGCCAGCAGTCCCTTTCGCACAGATACGCAGTATTTT. Translating gives CASSPFRTDTQYF.

This chain connects TRBV27 to TRBJ1-1, with D maybe TRBD1 (6 bases). This CDR3 region has 15 residues. The germline CDR1 and CDR2 sequences are MNHEY and SMNVEV (reference sequence). Trimming left V 6 bases short and J 3 bases short, with 17 bases between. The CDR3 DNA reads TGTGCCAGCAGCAGGGGCCCTTTGAGCGACACTGAAGCTTTCTTT. It yields the protein CASSRGPLSDTEAFF.

The chain combines TRBV2 with TRBJ2-1, with 7 bases lining up with TRBD2. The CDR3 is 16 residues long. From germline, CDR1 is SNHLY and CDR2 FYNNEI. The ends lost 0 bases at V and 1 base at J; junction bases unmatched: 3. CDR3: CASSEAPSGSYNEQFF. CDR3 nucleotides: TGTGCCAGCAGTGAAGCGCCTAGCGGTTCCTACAATGAGCAGTTCTTC.

The J gene is TRBJ1-2, the V gene TRBV28; D is perhaps TRBD1 (6 bases). Germline V CDR1 and CDR2: MDHEN, SYDVKM. The CDR3 is 17 amino acids. Trimming took 1 base from V and 6 from J, leaving 21 bases between them. CDR3 DNA sequence: TGTGCCAGCAGTTTATACCTTGGGGGGGGCGCAGAGAATGGCTACACCTTC. The encoded protein is CASSLYLGGGAENGYTF.

The rearrangement uses TRBV9 and TRBJ2-7; tentative D call: TRBD1 (6 bases). Trimming took off 0 bases at V and 0 bases at J, with 10 bases between the two ends. Germline CDR1 SGDLS, CDR2 YYNGEE. CDR3 length: 15 amino acids. The DNA of the CDR3 is TGTGCCAGCAGCGTAGAGGGGACAAGCTCCTACGAGCAGTACTTC. This codes for CASSVEGTSSYEQYF.

The chain carries TRBV25-1 and TRBJ2-3; 11 nucleotides match TRBD2. The V and J ends lost 5 bases and 2 bases, in that order; junction bases with no gene match: 6. CDR3 length: 16 residues. Germline assignment: CDR1 MGHDK and CDR2 SYGVNS. The CDR3 sequence: CASSQMTSGVTDTQYF. DNA of the CDR3: TGTGCCAGCAGTCAGATGACTAGCGGGGTCACAGATACGCAGTATTTT.

This sequence joins TRBV30 and TRBJ1-1; 10 bases align to TRBD1. Trimming took 3 bases from V and 0 from J; bases not matched to a gene: 16. CDR1 is GTSNPN and CDR2 is SVGIG in the germline V gene (reference sequence). The CDR3 is made up of 19 amino acids. CDR3 bases: TGTGCCTGGAGCTCGGGACAGGGGAACGCCGTGAACATGAACACTGAAGCTTTCTTT. Protein product: CAWSSGQGNAVNMNTEAFF.

DNA of the CDR3: TGTGCCAGCAGCGTAGGGACAGGGGGCGGTTTCGATCAGCCCCAGCATTTT. It yields the protein CASSVGTGGGFDQPQHF. V usage is TRBV9 and J usage is TRBJ1-5; the match to TRBD1 covers 11 bases. V shed 0 bases, J shed 5 bases, and the junction held 7 bases outside the gene matches. The CDR3 contains 17 residues. CDR1 and CDR2 (germline): SGDLS, YYNGEE.

The chain couples TRBV29-1 to TRBJ2-7, with TRBD1 matching over 8 bases. V was clipped by 4 bases and J by 4 bases; unmatched bases: 9. There are 14 residues in the CDR3. Germline V gene sequence: CDR1 SQVTM, CDR2 ANQGSEA. The CDR3 DNA sequence: TGCAGCGTTGTTAGAGTGGACAGGGCTTACGAGCAGTACTTC. It codes for CSVVRVDRAYEQYF.

This chain links TRBV6-1 with TRBJ2-5, with a possible D match to TRBD1 (7 bases). Germline assignment: CDR1 MNHNS and CDR2 SASEGT. The CDR3 has 14 residues. V lost 5 bases and J lost 5, with 15 bases in between. CDR3: CASSHTGAGETQYF. DNA of the CDR3: TGTGCCAGCAGTCATACAGGGGCGGGGGAGACCCAGTACTTC.

V usage is TRBV29-1 and J usage is TRBJ2-7; 8 nucleotides line up with TRBD2. V was pared by 4 bases and J by 3 bases, with 2 bases of the junction left unmatched. From germline, CDR1 is SQVTM and CDR2 ANQGSEA. The length of the CDR3 is 12 residues. The CDR3 sequence is CSVGTSSYEQYF. The CDR3 DNA reads TGCAGCGTTGGGACTAGCAGCTACGAGCAGTACTTC.

This clone showed up just once. J is TRBJ1-2 and V is TRBV2, with a weak D call TRBD1 (5 bases). Trimming stripped 2 bases from V and 1 base from J, with 11 bases between. This CDR3 is 15 amino acids long. Germline loops: CDR1 SNHLY, CDR2 FYNNEI. The CDR3 sequence is CASSEQGGDNYGYTF. The CDR3 bases are TGTGCCAGCAGTGAACAGGGTGGAGATAACTATGGCTACACCTTC. The whole variable domain, filled in from reference TRBV2 and TRBJ1-2, reads EPEVTQTPSHQVTQMGQEVILRCVPISNHLYFYWYRQILGQKVEFLVSFYNNEISEKSEIFDDQFSVERPDGSNFTLKIRSTKLEDSAMYFCASSEQGGDNYGYTFGSGTRLTVV.

In this sample, this clone turned up a few times. This rearrangement joins TRBV2 to TRBJ2-1, with 16 bases aligning to TRBD2. CDR3 size: 16 residues. The V gene's germline CDR1 is SNHLY and CDR2 FYNNEI. J gave up 6 bases and V 6 bases, and 5 bases lay outside the gene matches. CDR3 protein: CASREGLAGGRNEQFF. The CDR3 region has the DNA TGTGCCAGCAGGGAGGGACTAGCGGGGGGGCGCAATGAGCAGTTCTTC.

The gene calls are TRBV18 and TRBJ2-7; D ambiguous. The CDR3 consists of 13 residues. The germline V gene has CDR1 KGHSH and CDR2 LQKENI. Trimming pared 1 base from V and 2 bases from J, leaving 6 bases between. Here the CDR3 reads CASSPLGAYEQYF. The CDR3 DNA sequence: TGTGCCAGCTCACCACTCGGCGCCTACGAGCAGTACTTC.

The chain couples TRBV7-9 to TRBJ2-7, with D possibly being TRBD1 (6 bases). Trimming left V 5 bases short and J 6 bases short, with 17 bases between. The CDR3 loop spans 14 amino acids. Per germline, CDR1 SEHNR and CDR2 FQNEAQ (reference sequence). DNA for the CDR3: TGTGCCAGCAGCCCACGGTGGGGGCGGATCGAGCAGTACTTC. Translating gives CASSPRWGRIEQYF.

This clone was observed a handful of times. The chain employs TRBV6-6 and TRBJ2-7; the D is unclear. The ends were cut back, 2 bases at V and 2 bases at J, with 10 bases in the middle. The CDR3 length is 14 residues. Germline lookup yields CDR1 MNHNY and CDR2 SVGAGI (reference sequence). CDR3: CASSYRSDAYEQYF. In DNA, the CDR3 is TGTGCCAGCAGTTACAGGTCGGACGCCTACGAGCAGTACTTC.

The chain joins TRBV19 to TRBJ1-5, with 8 bases aligning to TRBD1. Germline CDR1 and CDR2: LNHDA and SQIVND (reference sequence). The V and J ends lost 6 bases and 1 base, in that order; junction bases with no gene match: 2. The CDR3 totals 14 residues. The CDR3 sequence is CASRDRASNQPQHF. In nucleotides, the CDR3 is TGTGCCAGTAGGGACAGGGCGAGCAATCAGCCCCAGCATTTT.

A few counts support this clone. The J gene is TRBJ2-5, the V gene TRBV6-5; D call uncertain. This CDR3 spans 14 amino acids. From germline, CDR1 is MNHEY and CDR2 SVGAGI. Trimming took off 8 bases at V and 3 bases at J, with 16 bases between the two ends. CDR3 protein: CASSSPRTEETQYF. The CDR3 DNA reads TGTGCCAGCTCCTCCCCCAGGACGGAAGAGACCCAGTACTTC.

This clone was seen a single time. The chain carries TRBV10-3 and TRBJ1-6, with a possible D match to TRBD1 (5 bases). The germline CDR1 and CDR2 sequences are ENHRY and SYGVKD. This CDR3 has 16 residues. Trimming pared 4 bases from V and 3 bases from J, leaving 13 bases between. The CDR3 DNA follows: TGTGCCATCAGTGTCGGGACGGATCGCTATAATTCACCCCTCCACTTT. It is translated as CAISVGTDRYNSPLHF.

The genes are TRBV5-1 and TRBJ2-2; tentatively, D is TRBD2 (6 bases). Germline V CDR1 and CDR2: SGHRS, YFSETQ. The CDR3 sequence is 16 residues long. V lost 2 bases to trimming and J lost 3 bases, with 14 bases between them. Here the CDR3 DNA reads TGCGCCAGCAGCTTCGCCCGGGGGTCGTACACCGGGGAGCTGTTTTTT. Protein product: CASSFARGSYTGELFF.

The J gene is TRBJ1-5, the V gene TRBV6-1; perhaps TRBD1 as D (5 bases). Deletions cut 3 bases from V and 7 bases from J, with 10 bases between. The length of the CDR3 is 13 residues. Germline V gives CDR1 MNHNS, CDR2 SASEGT. The CDR3 sequence: CASSETARQPQHF. In DNA form, the CDR3 reads TGTGCCAGCAGTGAGACAGCCCGACAGCCCCAGCATTTT.

V is TRBV30 and J is TRBJ2-3, with a weak D call TRBD2 (7 bases). Trimming pared 2 bases from V and 4 bases from J, leaving 13 bases between. CDR3 length: 14 amino acids. CDR1 is GTSNPN, CDR2 SVGIG, per germline (reference sequence). The CDR3 loop is CAWSRGGGSDTQYF. CDR3 sequence (DNA): TGTGCCTGGAGTAGGGGGGGTGGGTCAGATACGCAGTATTTT.

The chain recombines TRBV19 with TRBJ2-5; 8 bases are shared with TRBD2. The length of the CDR3 is 12 residues. The J segment lost 5 bases and the V segment lost 7 bases, leaving 3 bases of the junction unmatched. Germline CDR1 reads LNHDA; CDR2 reads SQIVND (reference sequence). The CDR3 reads CASTLAGETQYF. The CDR3 DNA is TGTGCCAGTACCCTAGCGGGTGAGACCCAGTACTTC.

This chain connects TRBV5-1 to TRBJ1-5; D is uncertain. The CDR3 sequence is 16 residues long. Trimming left V 0 bases short and J 6 bases short, with 16 bases between. Germline V gene lookup returns CDR1 SGHRS and CDR2 YFSETQ. This CDR3 is CASSLGTGQLSQPQHF. CDR3 bases: TGCGCCAGCAGCTTGGGGACGGGTCAATTGAGTCAGCCCCAGCATTTT. Filled out from reference TRBV5-1 and TRBJ1-5, the complete variable domain reads KAGVTQTPRYLIKTRGQQVTLSCSPISGHRSVSWYQQTPGQGLQFLFEYFSETQRNKGNFPGRFSGRQFSNSRSEMNVSTLELGDSALYLCASSLGTGQLSQPQHFGDGTRLSIL.

The rearrangement links TRBV27 to TRBJ1-4, with D perhaps TRBD1 (5 bases). Trimming shortened V by 5 bases and J by 7 bases, and 14 bases separated the two germline ends. The CDR3 totals 14 residues. Germline values: CDR1 MNHEY, CDR2 SMNVEV (reference sequence). CDR3 bases: TGTGCCAGCAGTGGATCTCAGGGAACTGAAAAACTGTTTTTT. Amino acids: CASSGSQGTEKLFF.

The chain uses TRBV28 and TRBJ2-7; D is unclear. This CDR3 comprises 14 residues. Trimming pared 1 base from V and 4 bases from J, leaving 11 bases between. Germline V gives CDR1 MDHEN, CDR2 SYDVKM. CDR3: CASSLFPGLYEQYF. Here the CDR3 DNA reads TGTGCCAGCAGTTTATTCCCGGGCCTTTACGAGCAGTACTTC.

The chain links TRBV15 to TRBJ2-7; D is perhaps TRBD1 (5 bases). The CDR3 spans 16 residues. The V end was cut by 0 bases, the J end by 0 bases, with 12 bases between. Germline CDR1 is LNHNV and CDR2 is YYDKDF (reference sequence). The CDR3 reads CATSRDLGRASYEQYF. The DNA for the CDR3 is TGTGCCACCAGCAGAGATCTGGGCAGGGCCTCCTACGAGCAGTACTTC.

The CDR3 DNA is TGTGCCAGCAGCCCGGGGGCCGGAGCGAGATACAATGAGCAGTTCTTC. The encoded protein is CASSPGAGARYNEQFF. The rearrangement joins TRBV5-4 to TRBJ2-1, with D possibly being TRBD1 or TRBD2 (6 bases each). With 4 bases removed from V and 4 bases from J, the gap between germline ends came to 18 bases. There are 16 residues in the CDR3. CDR1 is SGHNT, CDR2 YYREEE, per germline (reference sequence).

On this clone: One end of the junction fails to match germline, which may point to a read error. V gene TRBV9 combines with J gene TRBJ1-5; 7 positions agree with TRBD1. Germline loops: CDR1 SGDLS, CDR2 YYNGEE. The CDR3 consists of 16 residues. CDR3 amino acids: CAGSSSTGNSNQPQHF. The CDR3 DNA is TGTGCCGGCAGCAGTTCGACAGGGAATAGCAATCAGCCCCAGCATTTT.